This TCR beta chain was recovered during a study of identical twins. From the 5' RACE reads, TCRdb called clonotypes with MiXCR, one entry per CDR3 protein. The sample yields 230,000 or so distinct CDR3 sequences, about 8.3% seen once. Ten or more counts support this clonotype. The V end was cut by 4 bases, the J end by 3 bases, with 16 bases between. The CDR3 spans 14 residues. In germline, CDR1 is SQVTM, CDR2 ANQGSEA. The same specimen was also included in a second study, on yellow fever vaccine responses in identical twins.

This TCR derives from a woman younger than 30 in good health. The rearrangement uses TRBV29-1 and TRBJ2-7; no firm D call. Sequenced: CD8+ T cells sorted from blood. The CDR3 here is CSVVSPEGNYEQYF. The CDR3 DNA is TGCAGCGTTGTTAGCCCCGAAGGGAACTACGAGCAGTACTTC.